These 9 T cell receptor beta chains originate from one sample sequenced in a study of blood T cell repertoires in COVID-19. The table came from immunoSEQ multiplex PCR; TCRdb's copy has only in-frame clones and leaves some out. The sample shows roughly 29,000 clones, more than 70% of them seen only once. Material: peripheral blood. Source of these receptors: a human donor in a cohort sampled during active COVID-19.

V usage is TRBV7-9 and J usage is TRBJ2-3; a weak D match, TRBD1 (6 bases). V lost 3 bases, J lost 0 bases, and 13 bases lay in between. CDR1 is SEHNR, CDR2 FQNEAQ, per germline (reference sequence). The CDR3 has 16 amino acids. This chain's CDR3 is CASSFPLQGSTDTQYF. As DNA, the CDR3 is TGTGCCAGCAGCTTCCCTCTACAGGGAAGCACAGATACGCAGTATTTT.

The V gene is TRBV7-2, the J gene TRBJ2-7; 14 bases agree with TRBD2. Looked up from germline, CDR1 is SGHTA and CDR2 is FQGNSA. V lost 4 bases and J lost 2; bases outside the gene matches: 1. This CDR3 is built from 15 residues. The CDR3 nucleotides read TGTGCCAGCAGCTCGACTAGCGGGGGGGCCTACGAGCAGTACTTC. Residues: CASSSTSGGAYEQYF.

The chain links TRBV7-2 to TRBJ2-1; D possibly corresponds to TRBD2 (5 bases). The CDR3 has 14 residues. Germline V gives CDR1 SGHTA, CDR2 FQGNSA. Trimming shortened V by 5 bases and J by 6 bases, and 14 bases separated the two germline ends. CDR3 in DNA: TGTGCCAGCAGCCCAATGCGAGCGGTCAATGAGCAGTTCTTC. Translated: CASSPMRAVNEQFF.

V is TRBV11-2 and J is TRBJ1-1, with 10 bases fitting TRBD1. V dropped 4 bases and J dropped 7; count of bases not matched to a gene: 3. This CDR3 contains 13 residues. Germline assignment: CDR1 SGHAT and CDR2 FQNNGV. The CDR3 loop is CASSSGTGVEAFF. CDR3 nucleotide sequence: TGTGCCAGCAGCTCTGGGACAGGGGTTGAAGCTTTCTTT.

This chain joins TRBV4-1 and TRBJ2-7, with a weak D call TRBD2 (6 bases). Germline V gene lookup returns CDR1 MGHRA and CDR2 YSYEKL. The length of the CDR3 is 20 residues. With 1 base removed from V and 3 bases from J, the gap between germline ends came to 28 bases. In DNA, the CDR3 is TGCGCCAGCAGCCAAGTGGGAGTGCGGGGTTTAGAAGGTGGCCACTACGAGCAGTACTTC. Protein product: CASSQVGVRGLEGGHYEQYF.

This sequence joins TRBV14 and TRBJ2-7; D is possibly TRBD2 (6 bases). Germline CDR1 is SGHDN and CDR2 is FVKESK. This CDR3 comprises 14 residues. The V end was cut by 3 bases, the J end by 2 bases, with 11 bases between. The CDR3: CASSHLLAPYEQYF. CDR3 in DNA: TGTGCCAGCAGCCACCTCCTAGCGCCCTACGAGCAGTACTTC.

This clone has just one count. This chain uses TRBV7-2 with TRBJ2-1, with TRBD2 matching 8 bases. With 5 bases clipped from V and 6 bases from J, the junction kept 9 bases outside the gene matches. Germline CDR1 SGHTA, CDR2 FQGNSA. This CDR3 contains 15 residues. CDR3 sequence reads: CASSKAGAEGNEQFF. In DNA form, the CDR3 reads TGTGCCAGCAGCAAAGCGGGGGCCGAAGGCAATGAGCAGTTCTTC.

The CDR3 bases are TGTGCCAGAAGCTTGGTAGCGGGGGCTAGGAATGAGCAGTTCTTC. This translates into CARSLVAGARNEQFF. The chain joins TRBV5-3 to TRBJ2-1; 9 bases line up with TRBD2. TRBV5-3 carries the ORF label, with uncertain function. The ends lost 0 bases at V and 7 bases at J; junction bases unmatched: 5. The CDR3 contains 15 residues.

This chain connects TRBV19 to TRBJ1-1; 9 bases align to TRBD1. The germline V gene has CDR1 LNHDA and CDR2 SQIVND (reference sequence). CDR3 size: 17 residues. With 1 base clipped from V and 0 bases from J, the junction kept 6 bases outside the gene matches. DNA of the CDR3: TGTGCCAGTAGTATAGGGGACAGGGCCTCTATGAACACTGAAGCTTTCTTT. It specifies CASSIGDRASMNTEAFF.